This is a list of T cell receptor beta chains from one sample in a study of blood T cell repertoires in COVID-19. The repertoire was sequenced with immunoSEQ multiplex PCR; TCRdb's copy has only in-frame clones and lacks some. This table holds roughly 53,000 clones, about 88% found once. The material sequenced was peripheral blood. These receptor sequences come from a man between 60 and 75 years old with acute or convalescent COVID-19. Each CDR3 is given with its conserved first and last residue. The D gene is left open where the match is weak. Clone size, where shown, is once, few, many, or a class for clones that have expanded.

v_call: TRBV27; j_call: TRBJ2-3; clone_size: -; d_call: TRBD2; cdr3_nt: TGTGCCAGCAGCTTATTCGGACTAGCGGCAGATACGCAGTATTTT; cdr3_aa: CASSLFGLAADTQYF
v_call: TRBV7-2; j_call: TRBJ2-7; clone_size: -; d_call: TRBD1; cdr3_nt: TGTGCCAGCAGCTTAGATCGGTGGGGGACAGGGTCCTTGGAGCAGTACTTC; cdr3_aa: CASSLDRWGTGSLEQYF
v_call: TRBV3-1/TRBV3-2; j_call: TRBJ1-4; clone_size: -; d_call: TRBD1; cdr3_nt: TGTGCCAGCAGCCAGCGACAGGGGGCGCCTAATGAAAAACTGTTTTTT; cdr3_aa: CASSQRQGAPNEKLFF
v_call: TRBV27; j_call: TRBJ2-3; clone_size: few; d_call: -; cdr3_nt: TGTGCCAGCAACTCAGTCGCAGGAACGCAGTATTTT; cdr3_aa: CASNSVAGTQYF
v_call: TRBV19; j_call: TRBJ1-5; clone_size: -; d_call: -; cdr3_nt: TGTGCCAGTAGTCCCCCGGCAGGGAGGAGCCTTTTGGCCCAGCATTTT; cdr3_aa: CASSPPAGRSLLAQHF
v_call: TRBV28; j_call: TRBJ1-6; clone_size: -; d_call: TRBD1; cdr3_nt: TGTGCCAGCAAAAAACAGGGGGCTCGTAATTCACCCCTCCACTTT; cdr3_aa: CASKKQGARNSPLHF
v_call: TRBV6-5; j_call: TRBJ2-7; clone_size: -; d_call: -; cdr3_nt: TGTGCCAGCTACCGCAACCCTGGAGGAACCTACGAGCAGTACTTC; cdr3_aa: CASYRNPGGTYEQYF
v_call: TRBV29-1; j_call: TRBJ1-3; clone_size: -; d_call: -; cdr3_nt: TGCAGCGTTGAGGCGGGGTATGACACCATATATTTT; cdr3_aa: CSVEAGYDTIYF
v_call: TRBV6-5; j_call: TRBJ2-2; clone_size: -; d_call: TRBD2; cdr3_nt: TGTGCCAGCAGGTGGCGGGGGGGGGACACCGGGGAGCTGTTTTTT; cdr3_aa: CASRWRGGDTGELFF
v_call: TRBV3-1/TRBV3-2; j_call: TRBJ1-3; clone_size: -; d_call: -; cdr3_nt: TGTGCCAGCAGCCAAGTCTTAGCGAACACCATATATTTT; cdr3_aa: CASSQVLANTIYF
v_call: TRBV7-6; j_call: TRBJ2-5; clone_size: -; d_call: -; cdr3_nt: TGTGCCAGCAGCTCAAGGCTCGGAGGCTTTGAGACCCAGTACTTC; cdr3_aa: CASSSRLGGFETQYF
v_call: TRBV7-2; j_call: TRBJ1-5; clone_size: -; d_call: TRBD1; cdr3_nt: TGTGCCAGCAGCAGGGACAGGGGCGAGCTATATGGCAATCAGCCCCAGCATTTT; cdr3_aa: CASSRDRGELYGNQPQHF
v_call: TRBV19; j_call: TRBJ2-5; clone_size: -; d_call: -; cdr3_nt: TGTGCCAGTAGTACCGCGACATCTCAGCAAGAGACCCAGTACTTC; cdr3_aa: CASSTATSQQETQYF
v_call: TRBV5-1; j_call: TRBJ2-6; clone_size: -; d_call: TRBD1; cdr3_nt: TGCGCCAGCAGCGGATTACAGGGGGCGATGAATCCCTCTGGGGCCAACGTCCTGACTTTC; cdr3_aa: CASSGLQGAMNPSGANVLTF
v_call: TRBV19; j_call: TRBJ2-3; clone_size: once; d_call: -; cdr3_nt: TGTGCCAGTAGTATAGATTGGACTAAACATACGCAGTATTTT; cdr3_aa: CASSIDWTKHTQYF
v_call: TRBV2; j_call: TRBJ1-4; clone_size: -; d_call: -; cdr3_nt: TGTGCCAGCAGTGAACAGGGAGGGATTGAAAAACTGTTTTTT; cdr3_aa: CASSEQGGIEKLFF
v_call: TRBV2; j_call: TRBJ1-2; clone_size: -; d_call: TRBD1; cdr3_nt: TGTGCCGGGTGGACAGGGTATGGCTACACCTTC; cdr3_aa: CAGWTGYGYTF
v_call: TRBV24-1; j_call: TRBJ1-2; clone_size: -; d_call: TRBD1; cdr3_nt: TGTGCCACCAGTATGGCCCGGACAGGCCGATATGGCTACACCTTC; cdr3_aa: CATSMARTGRYGYTF
v_call: TRBV4-1; j_call: TRBJ2-5; clone_size: -; d_call: -; cdr3_nt: TGCGCCAGCAGCCAAGATCTCGGGGTCGAGACCCAGTACTTC; cdr3_aa: CASSQDLGVETQYF
v_call: TRBV27; j_call: TRBJ2-1; clone_size: -; d_call: TRBD1; cdr3_nt: TGTGCCAGCAGTTTATATCCGGGACAGGGTTACAATGAGCAGTTCTTC; cdr3_aa: CASSLYPGQGYNEQFF
v_call: TRBV6-5; j_call: TRBJ1-2; clone_size: -; d_call: -; cdr3_nt: TGTGCCAGCAGTTATTGGGCTCAGGGAACGAACTATGGCTACACCTTC; cdr3_aa: CASSYWAQGTNYGYTF
v_call: TRBV5-8; j_call: TRBJ2-3; clone_size: -; d_call: -; cdr3_nt: TGTGCCAGCAGCTTTCGGATAGCCCCGGGTGATACGCAGTATTTT; cdr3_aa: CASSFRIAPGDTQYF
v_call: TRBV3-1/TRBV3-2; j_call: TRBJ2-1; clone_size: once; d_call: -; cdr3_nt: TGTGCCAGCAGCCAAGGGGCGGGCAATGAGCAGTTCTTC; cdr3_aa: CASSQGAGNEQFF
v_call: TRBV5-1; j_call: TRBJ2-3; clone_size: -; d_call: TRBD1; cdr3_nt: TGCGCCAGCAGCCTGGGACAGGGTCTGAGTGATACGCAGTATTTT; cdr3_aa: CASSLGQGLSDTQYF
v_call: TRBV2; j_call: TRBJ1-5; clone_size: few; d_call: TRBD1; cdr3_nt: TGTGCCAGCAGTGGGGGACAGGGGGCCTTTCAGCCCCAGCATTTT; cdr3_aa: CASSGGQGAFQPQHF
v_call: TRBV6-4; j_call: TRBJ1-2; clone_size: -; d_call: TRBD1; cdr3_nt: TGTGCCAGCAGTGACTCCGGGAGGACAGGGCGCCGTGGCTACACCTTC; cdr3_aa: CASSDSGRTGRRGYTF
v_call: TRBV5-1; j_call: TRBJ2-1; clone_size: -; d_call: -; cdr3_nt: TGCGCCAGCAGCTTGGCGACAGGCCGCTCCTACAATGAGCAGTTCTTC; cdr3_aa: CASSLATGRSYNEQFF
v_call: TRBV5-1; j_call: TRBJ2-3; clone_size: -; d_call: TRBD1; cdr3_nt: TGCGCCAGCCAGACAGGGGGCTCGGATACGCAGTATTTT; cdr3_aa: CASQTGGSDTQYF
v_call: TRBV2; j_call: TRBJ1-5; clone_size: few; d_call: -; cdr3_nt: TGTGCCAGCGGGGAACAGGGAAGCAATCAGCCCCAGCATTTT; cdr3_aa: CASGEQGSNQPQHF
v_call: TRBV6-6; j_call: TRBJ1-2; clone_size: once; d_call: TRBD1; cdr3_nt: TGTGCCAGCAGTGCTCGAGGGACAGGGACCTATGGCTACACCTTC; cdr3_aa: CASSARGTGTYGYTF
v_call: TRBV12-3/TRBV12-4; j_call: TRBJ2-1; clone_size: -; d_call: TRBD2; cdr3_nt: TGTGCCAGCAATAGCGGGGGGTACAATGAGCAGTTCTTC; cdr3_aa: CASNSGGYNEQFF
v_call: TRBV18; j_call: TRBJ1-1; clone_size: -; d_call: -; cdr3_nt: TGTGCCAGTTCCCGTCAACGGGGAGCTTTCTTT; cdr3_aa: CASSRQRGAFF
v_call: TRBV9; j_call: TRBJ2-1; clone_size: -; d_call: TRBD2; cdr3_nt: TGTGCCAGCAGCCCCCGTGCCAGCGGGAGAACCTACAATGAGCAGTTCTTC; cdr3_aa: CASSPRASGRTYNEQFF
v_call: TRBV6-6; j_call: TRBJ1-6; clone_size: once; d_call: TRBD1; cdr3_nt: TGTGCCAGCAGTTTTCCGAGACAGGGTCTCGGTTCACCCCTCCACTTT; cdr3_aa: CASSFPRQGLGSPLHF
v_call: TRBV7-2; j_call: TRBJ2-7; clone_size: -; d_call: -; cdr3_nt: TGTGCCAGCAGCTTAGTCCCTGAGGGTTACGAGCAGTACTTC; cdr3_aa: CASSLVPEGYEQYF
v_call: TRBV10-3; j_call: TRBJ2-7; clone_size: -; d_call: TRBD1; cdr3_nt: TGTGCCATCAGCAGAACAGGGGAAGAGCAGTACTTC; cdr3_aa: CAISRTGEEQYF
v_call: TRBV7-9; j_call: TRBJ1-4; clone_size: once; d_call: -; cdr3_nt: TGTGCCAGCAGCTTAGCCGCAGGGGCGAGGGAAAAACTGTTTTTT; cdr3_aa: CASSLAAGAREKLFF
v_call: TRBV6-6; j_call: TRBJ1-1; clone_size: -; d_call: -; cdr3_nt: TGTGCCAGCAGTTCCAGGGTGGGTGATACTGAAGCTTTCTTT; cdr3_aa: CASSSRVGDTEAFF
v_call: TRBV7-2; j_call: TRBJ2-5; clone_size: -; d_call: -; cdr3_nt: TGTGCCAGCAGCCCCGGGAAGACCCAGTACTTC; cdr3_aa: CASSPGKTQYF
v_call: TRBV4-1; j_call: TRBJ2-1; clone_size: -; d_call: -; cdr3_nt: TGCGCCAGCAGCCAAGAACGGGGGGCCTCCTACAATGAGCAGTTCTTC; cdr3_aa: CASSQERGASYNEQFF
v_call: TRBV5-4; j_call: TRBJ2-2; clone_size: -; d_call: TRBD1; cdr3_nt: TGTGCCAGCAGCTTGGACAGGGGGCTTTTCACCGGGGAGCTGTTTTTT; cdr3_aa: CASSLDRGLFTGELFF
v_call: TRBV21-1; j_call: TRBJ1-3; clone_size: -; d_call: -; cdr3_nt: TGTGCCAGCTTTTCAACAGGGGGCTCTGGAAACACCATATATTTT; cdr3_aa: CASFSTGGSGNTIYF
v_call: TRBV11-3; j_call: TRBJ1-5; clone_size: -; d_call: -; cdr3_nt: TGTGCCAGCAGCTTAACGTCTAGCCAATACCAACATAGCAATCAGCCCCAGCATTTT; cdr3_aa: CASSLTSSQYQHSNQPQHF
v_call: TRBV18; j_call: TRBJ2-7; clone_size: -; d_call: -; cdr3_nt: TGTGCCAGCTCCTTGACCCGGACACCCAACTACGAGCAGTACTTC; cdr3_aa: CASSLTRTPNYEQYF
v_call: TRBV10-2; j_call: TRBJ2-7; clone_size: -; d_call: TRBD2; cdr3_nt: TGCGCCAGCATTGACCAGCGGGGGACCTACGAGCAGTACTTC; cdr3_aa: CASIDQRGTYEQYF